This TCR beta chain came from a study of shared clonotypes between healthy human individuals (dated by TCRdb to 2020 to 2021). Study-wide context: Two women and three men aged 18 to 49 years were included in the cohort. For each donor, three plates each were used for CD4 naive and CD4 memory, two plates were used for CD8 naive, and one plate was used for CD8 memory. The study deeply sequenced blood TCR repertoires of five healthy adults to estimate repertoire size and the extent of clonotype sharing between individuals. Libraries were prepared and TCR repertoires were sequenced by different laboratories using diverse techniques, in order to increase sequencing depth and limit assay-specific biases. Each donor's leukapheresis produced roughly between roughly 0.85 and 10 billion PBMCs.

What the study reported, not specific to this receptor: Sharing across several donors was observed for 5% to 6.5% of naive CD4, about 3.2% of naive CD8, 2.3% of memory CD4, and around 0.42% of memory CD8 clonotypes. Estimated clonotype richness was generally larger for naive than for memory subsets. Sampling was restricted to blood, and TCR repertoires in tissues likely differ from the TCR repertoires found in blood. Incomplete sequencing was indicated by rarefaction of sorted-subset datasets, despite the large sequencing depth. Clonotypes shared by all four sorted-subset donors showed higher generation probabilities than non-shared clonotypes. Pairwise subsampling led to the expectation that sequencing depth would affect the degree of clonotype sharing among donors. The small number of donors limited the genetic and exposure-history diversity represented.

Using the deep immunoSEQ assay, TCR CDR3 regions were amplified from genomic DNA by multiplex PCR. Extracted genomic DNA from each cell subset was spread evenly across all wells of several immunoSEQ 96-well plates, with each plate serving as a replicate. For sorted subsets, about 200 ng genomic DNA, equal to about 30,000 T cell genomes, was loaded into each replicate PCR. Purified libraries were measured with a Qubit 3.0 fluorometer, size-checked on a Bioanalyzer 2100, and measured again with the KAPA Library Quantification kit. Every immunoSEQ 96-well plate was sequenced on a separate single-read 150-cycle Illumina NextSeq 550 flow cell. In the source study's methods: Because only junctional sequences without quality scores were contained in the immunoSEQ output, filtering matching that applied to full-length reads could not be performed. To assign V/J genes and CDR3, sequences were annotated using PyIR, a Python wrapper for IgBLAST v1.9, with IMGT germline references. Any read was removed if the V/J assignment was weak (E-value above 1e-6), the CDR3 was missing, or the read contained stop codons, out-of-frame junctions, or ambiguous translated residues. V3J clonotypes were defined as sequences sharing the same inferred V gene, J gene, and CDR3 amino acid sequence. The percentage overlap between two repertoires was calculated by dividing the number of shared unique clonotypes by the size of the smaller repertoire. Richness of each repertoire was evaluated using RTK rarefaction, the Chao1 estimator, and Recon v2.1 estimates of unobserved clonotypes. For all TCRbeta clonotypes obtained by the gDNA method from a few donors, generation probabilities were computed with OLGA. The clones in this table, taken by TCRdb from immuneACCESS, are in-frame only. Not every clone is retained; where verified, under half of the shortfall comes from an unresolved V gene, and the cause of the rest is unknown. That table gives V, J and clone size, and the DNA gave D and trimming. For this sample the table gives some 2,500,000 clones, of which 80% to 95% were detected only once. The biggest ten clones account for 0.35% to 0.45% of the sample.

The donors were healthy, HIV-negative adults with no recently reported acute infections or vaccinations. Only Caucasian adults living in Nashville, Tennessee, USA were represented among the donors. CD4+ T cells were enriched by magnetic negative selection; naive cells were then positively selected on CD45RA, and the negative fraction formed the memory subset. Blood was collected by leukapheresis, and PBMCs were isolated by Ficoll-Histopaque density gradient centrifugation and then cryopreserved in liquid nitrogen vapor phase. Analytical flow cytometry was used to check the purity and quantity of every magnetically sorted T cell population. Genomic DNA was isolated from every sorted fraction and measured by UV absorbance on a Nanodrop 2000c. As for this clone: Its antigen remains unidentified. The input lacks base qualities; no much larger clone sits a single base away.

The CDR3 covers 14 residues, taking in both the cysteine and the phenylalanine. The CDR3 DNA has 42 bases and is translated from base 1. According to the germline V gene, CDR1 reads MNHNS and CDR2 reads SASEGT. The trim is 3 bases for V and 9 bases for J, with a gap of 16 bases between the germline ends. This sequence was found in a man between 18 and 35 years old in good health. Some clones in this sample may be carry-over from other donors' samples. The rearrangement joined TRBV6-1 to TRBJ2-3; 5 matching bases give a weak D call of TRBD1. Material for sequencing was naive CD4+ T cells from PBMCs. The cell subset or site label of this sample denotes: CD45RA+ positively selected. In nucleotides, the sequence is TGTGCCAGCAGTGAGTTGACAGTATCAGGGACGCAGTATTTT. The resulting protein is CASSELTVSGTQYF.